This T cell receptor (beta chain) was recorded in a study of identical twins. TCRdb recomputed calls from the 5' RACE reads with MiXCR, one row per CDR3 protein. The sample lists 450,000 or so distinct CDR3 sequences, roughly an eighth occurring once. Whole-study results and caveats: Models underestimated how often monozygotic twins shared out-of-frame TCR alpha.

V lost 5 bases, J lost 0 bases, and 11 bases lay in between. The CDR3 loop spans 14 amino acids. Germline V CDR1 and CDR2: SGHTA, FQGNSA. Only a few counts were recorded for this clonotype. Its target is unknown. These data also formed part of another study, on yellow fever vaccine responses in identical twins. That investigation notes: Twins showed a vaccine T cell response that reportedly seemed partly convergent, partly personalized.

This chain joins TRBV7-2 and TRBJ2-7; D ambiguous. The specimen sequenced was CD4+ T cells sorted from blood. This clonotype originated in a woman aged 18-35 years in good health. The CDR3 coding sequence is TGTGCCAGCAGCACATCTGGGCGCTCCTACGAGCAGTACTTC. Translating it yields CASSTSGRSYEQYF.